The rows below give T cell receptor beta chains drawn from one sample of a study of blood T cells in healthy people across ages. One entry per CDR3 protein results from TCRdb running MiXCR on the 5' RACE reads. The data contain fewer than 900,000 distinct CDR3 sequences, approximately 49% of them singletons. Sequencing was performed on blood. These receptors were collected from a woman aged 60-75 years in good health. Both conserved end residues are part of each CDR3. The D gene is left open where the match is weak. Clone size appears in some rows only: once, few, many, or a class for an expanded clone.

D: .; size: few; J: TRBJ2-5; V: TRBV10-3; CDR3: CAISESAAYQETQYF; DNA: TGTGCCATCAGTGAGTCGGCGGCCTACCAAGAGACCCAGTACTTC
D: TRBD1; size: once; J: TRBJ2-7; V: TRBV20-1; CDR3: CSSRQGTFYEQYF; DNA: TGCAGTTCTCGACAGGGGACCTTCTACGAGCAGTACTTC
D: .; size: .; J: TRBJ2-3; V: TRBV12-3/TRBV12-4; CDR3: CASSPDRDYTDTQYF; DNA: TGTGCCAGCAGTCCCGACAGGGACTACACAGATACGCAGTATTTT
D: .; size: once; J: TRBJ1-2; V: TRBV30; CDR3: CAWSDRVPESGYTF; DNA: TGTGCCTGGAGTGACAGGGTTCCAGAGTCGGGCTACACCTTC
D: TRBD1; size: few; J: TRBJ1-1; V: TRBV7-2; CDR3: CASSSGTVLTEAFF; DNA: TGTGCCAGCAGCTCAGGGACAGTGCTCACTGAAGCTTTCTTT
D: .; size: .; J: TRBJ1-5; V: TRBV4-3; CDR3: CASSQDARGNQPQHF; DNA: TGCGCCAGCAGCCAAGATGCCAGGGGAAATCAGCCCCAGCATTTT
D: .; size: .; J: TRBJ1-2; V: TRBV4-3; CDR3: CASSQDISDGYTF; DNA: TGCGCCAGCAGCCAAGATATATCTGATGGCTACACCTTC
D: TRBD1; size: .; J: TRBJ2-5; V: TRBV9; CDR3: CASSGTGRQTQYF; DNA: TGTGCCAGCAGCGGGACAGGGAGACAGACCCAGTACTTC
D: .; size: .; J: TRBJ2-6; V: TRBV20-1; CDR3: CSGRAGANVLTF; DNA: TGCAGTGGTAGGGCTGGGGCCAACGTCCTGACTTTC
D: TRBD1; size: few; J: TRBJ1-2; V: TRBV29-1; CDR3: CSVVQKGTGGYGYTF; DNA: TGCAGCGTTGTCCAAAAGGGGACAGGGGGCTATGGCTACACCTTC
D: .; size: many; J: TRBJ2-5; V: TRBV28; CDR3: CASRNGKQGMQETQYF; DNA: TGTGCCAGCAGAAATGGAAAACAGGGAATGCAAGAGACCCAGTACTTC
D: .; size: .; J: TRBJ2-3; V: TRBV20-1; CDR3: CSARHILVSTDTQYF; DNA: TGCAGTGCTAGACATATACTAGTTAGCACAGATACGCAGTATTTT
D: .; size: .; J: TRBJ2-1; V: TRBV7-8; CDR3: CASSSGDSGNEQFF; DNA: TGTGCCAGCAGCTCGGGAGACTCAGGTAATGAGCAGTTCTTC
D: .; size: .; J: TRBJ1-2; V: TRBV7-9; CDR3: CASRPGRSPIGGYTF; DNA: TGTGCCAGCAGGCCGGGACGGAGTCCCATTGGGGGCTACACCTTC
D: TRBD1; size: .; J: TRBJ2-3; V: TRBV20-1; CDR3: CSANRLQGQDTQYF; DNA: TGCAGTGCTAACAGGCTTCAGGGACAGGATACGCAGTATTTT
D: TRBD1; size: .; J: TRBJ2-3; V: TRBV12-3/TRBV12-4; CDR3: CASSQQGAITDTQYF; DNA: TGTGCCAGTAGTCAACAGGGGGCGATAACAGATACGCAGTATTTT
D: .; size: many; J: TRBJ2-7; V: TRBV7-3; CDR3: CASSLSGETYEQYF; DNA: TGTGCCAGCAGCTTATCCGGAGAAACCTACGAGCAGTACTTC
D: .; size: .; J: TRBJ1-6; V: TRBV11-2; CDR3: CASSLVGGSPLHF; DNA: TGTGCCAGCAGTTTGGTCGGAGGTTCACCCCTCCACTTT
D: .; size: once; J: TRBJ1-1; V: TRBV7-2; CDR3: CASSLDPPRAMNTEAFF; DNA: TGTGCCAGCAGCTTAGACCCTCCAAGAGCCATGAACACTGAAGCTTTCTTT
D: TRBD1; size: .; J: TRBJ2-1; V: TRBV4-2; CDR3: CAGSGQGQQNEQFF; DNA: TGTGCCGGCAGCGGCCAGGGACAGCAAAATGAGCAGTTCTTC
D: .; size: .; J: TRBJ1-5; V: TRBV12-3/TRBV12-4; CDR3: CASSLARGRNSNQPQHF; DNA: TGTGCCAGCAGTTTAGCGCGGGGACGGAATAGCAATCAGCCCCAGCATTTC
D: .; size: .; J: TRBJ1-1; V: TRBV7-2; CDR3: CASSKQGPLGEAFF; DNA: TGTGCCAGCAGCAAGCAGGGGCCCCTCGGTGAAGCTTTCTTT
D: .; size: .; J: TRBJ2-1; V: TRBV20-1; CDR3: CSARGWGTDYNEQFF; DNA: TGCAGTGCTAGGGGGTGGGGAACAGATTACAATGAGCAGTTCTTC
D: TRBD2; size: .; J: TRBJ2-1; V: TRBV20-1; CDR3: CSARTTSGRSYNEQFF; DNA: TGCAGTGCTAGGACGACTAGCGGGAGGTCCTACAATGAGCAGTTCTTC
D: TRBD1; size: few; J: TRBJ2-7; V: TRBV20-1; CDR3: CSARASGTGGEQYF; DNA: TGCAGTGCTAGAGCCTCCGGGACAGGGGGCGAGCAGTACTTC
D: .; size: .; J: TRBJ2-1; V: TRBV6-6; CDR3: CASSYSAVSSYNEQFF; DNA: TGTGCCAGCAGTTACTCGGCGGTGAGCTCCTACAATGAGCAGTTCTTC
D: TRBD1; size: .; J: TRBJ2-7; V: TRBV28; CDR3: CASRRPGTGEQYF; DNA: TGTGCCAGCAGAAGGCCCGGGACAGGGGAGCAGTACTTC
D: .; size: .; J: TRBJ2-6; V: TRBV11-2; CDR3: CASSQTGYSGANVLTF; DNA: TGTGCCAGCAGCCAAACAGGGTACTCTGGGGCCAACGTCCTGACTTTC
D: TRBD2; size: .; J: TRBJ2-1; V: TRBV4-1; CDR3: CASSQLPGTSGRGRPRNEQFF; DNA: TGCGCCAGCAGCCAGTTACCCGGGACTAGCGGGAGAGGCAGGCCCAGGAATGAGCAGTTCTTC
D: TRBD1; size: .; J: TRBJ1-2; V: TRBV6-6; CDR3: CASSYFRDRNNYGYTF; DNA: TGTGCCAGCAGTTACTTCAGGGACAGGAATAACTATGGCTACACCTTC
D: TRBD1; size: few; J: TRBJ2-3; V: TRBV27; CDR3: CASRQGVTTYTDTQYF; DNA: TGTGCCAGCCGACAGGGGGTGACAACGTACACAGATACGCAGTATTTT
D: TRBD1; size: few; J: TRBJ1-1; V: TRBV6-2/TRBV6-3; CDR3: CASSYPIRTGMNTKAFF; DNA: TGTGCCAGCAGTTACCCCATACGGACAGGCATGAACACTAAAGCTTTCTTT
D: .; size: few; J: TRBJ2-5; V: TRBV18; CDR3: CASSPSQGEAQYF; DNA: TGTGCCAGCTCACCGTCGCAGGGGGAGGCCCAGTACTTC
D: TRBD1; size: .; J: TRBJ2-1; V: TRBV25-1; CDR3: CASRTGGGNEQFF; DNA: TGTGCCAGCAGGACAGGGGGCGGGAATGAGCAGTTCTTC
D: TRBD2; size: .; J: TRBJ2-7; V: TRBV7-2; CDR3: CASSLSGTNYEQYF; DNA: TGTGCCAGCAGCTTGTCCGGGACTAACTACGAGCAGTACTTC
D: TRBD1; size: .; J: TRBJ1-2; V: TRBV4-3; CDR3: CASSQVARGWDGYTF; DNA: TGCGCCAGCAGCCAAGTCGCCAGGGGGTGGGATGGCTACACCTTC
D: TRBD2; size: .; J: TRBJ2-1; V: TRBV10-3; CDR3: CASRGAPYNEQFF; DNA: TGTGCCTCGCGGGGGGCTCCCTACAATGAGCAGTTCTTC
D: .; size: .; J: TRBJ2-1; V: TRBV28; CDR3: CASSSSGNRNEQFF; DNA: TGTGCCAGTAGTAGTAGCGGCAACCGCAATGAGCAGTTCTTC
D: .; size: .; J: TRBJ2-3; V: TRBV29-1; CDR3: CSVRSTDTQYF; DNA: TGCAGCGTTCGTAGCACAGATACGCAGTATTTT
D: .; size: once; J: TRBJ2-3; V: TRBV6-1; CDR3: CASSGEAWRTLSTDTQYF; DNA: TGTGCCAGCAGTGGAGAAGCGTGGCGGACGCTTAGCACAGATACGCAGTATTTT
D: .; size: .; J: TRBJ1-2; V: TRBV28; CDR3: CASSPPMVGNYGYTF; DNA: TGTGCCAGCAGTCCCCCGATGGTGGGGAACTATGGCTACACCTTC
D: .; size: few; J: TRBJ1-2; V: TRBV7-2; CDR3: CASGTGFSYGYTF; DNA: TGTGCCAGCGGCACAGGTTTCTCCTATGGCTACACCTTC
D: .; size: few; J: TRBJ2-3; V: TRBV6-2/TRBV6-3; CDR3: CASSYGFLGVNTDTQYF; DNA: TGTGCCAGCAGTTACGGTTTCCTCGGGGTGAACACAGATACGCAGTATTTT
D: .; size: .; J: TRBJ1-2; V: TRBV4-1; CDR3: CASSQDYGSGYTF; DNA: TGCGCCAGCAGCCAAGATTACGGAAGCGGCTACACCTTC
D: .; size: few; J: TRBJ1-4; V: TRBV29-1; CDR3: CSVVGPENEKLFF; DNA: TGCAGCGTTGTGGGGCCGGAAAATGAAAAACTGTTTTTT
D: .; size: .; J: TRBJ2-5; V: TRBV29-1; CDR3: CSVTAGSKAETQYF; DNA: TGCAGCGTTACCGCCGGGTCGAAGGCTGAGACCCAGTACTTC
D: TRBD1; size: .; J: TRBJ2-7; V: TRBV12-3/TRBV12-4; CDR3: CASSQGNYEQYF; DNA: TGTGCCAGTTCACAGGGGAACTACGAGCAGTACTTC
D: .; size: many; J: TRBJ2-3; V: TRBV29-1; CDR3: CSVGHHTDTQYF; DNA: TGCAGCGTCGGACACCACACAGATACGCAGTATTTT
D: .; size: .; J: TRBJ2-7; V: TRBV14; CDR3: CASSAAVEQYF; DNA: TGTGCCAGCAGTGCAGCGGTCGAGCAGTACTTC
D: .; size: .; J: TRBJ2-5; V: TRBV15; CDR3: CATSRELYQETQYF; DNA: TGTGCCACCAGCAGAGAGTTGTACCAAGAGACCCAGTACTTC